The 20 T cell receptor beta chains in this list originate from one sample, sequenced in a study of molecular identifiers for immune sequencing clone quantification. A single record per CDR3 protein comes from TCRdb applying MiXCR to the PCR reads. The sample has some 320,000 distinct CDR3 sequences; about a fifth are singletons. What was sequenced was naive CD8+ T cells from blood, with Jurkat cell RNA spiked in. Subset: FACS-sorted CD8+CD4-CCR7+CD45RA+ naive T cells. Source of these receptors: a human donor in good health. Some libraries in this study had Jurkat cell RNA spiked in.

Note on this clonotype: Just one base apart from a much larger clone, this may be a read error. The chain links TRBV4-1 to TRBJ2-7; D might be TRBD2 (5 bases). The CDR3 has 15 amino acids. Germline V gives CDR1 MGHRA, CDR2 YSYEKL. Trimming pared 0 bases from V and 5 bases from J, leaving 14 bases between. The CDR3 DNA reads TGCGCCAGCAGCCAAGAGTACGGGGAAGCCAACGAGCAGTACTTC. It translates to CASSQEYGEANEQYF.

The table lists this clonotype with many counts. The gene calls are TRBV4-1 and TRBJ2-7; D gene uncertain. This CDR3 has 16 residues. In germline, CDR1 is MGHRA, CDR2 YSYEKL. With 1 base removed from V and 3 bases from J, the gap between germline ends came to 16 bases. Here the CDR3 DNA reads TGCGCCAGCAGCCAAGTCCTCACAGACACCAACTACGAGCAGTACTTC. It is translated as CASSQVLTDTNYEQYF.

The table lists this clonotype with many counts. In nucleotides, the CDR3 is TGTGCCAGCACCCTCATATGGGCCTCCCAAGAGACCCAGTACTTC. Translation gives CASTLIWASQETQYF. This chain joins TRBV6-2 or TRBV6-3 and TRBJ2-5; D remains ambiguous. CDR1 is MNHEY and CDR2 is SVGEGT in the germline V gene. The V end was cut by 7 bases, the J end by 1 base, with 16 bases between. The CDR3 has 15 amino acids.

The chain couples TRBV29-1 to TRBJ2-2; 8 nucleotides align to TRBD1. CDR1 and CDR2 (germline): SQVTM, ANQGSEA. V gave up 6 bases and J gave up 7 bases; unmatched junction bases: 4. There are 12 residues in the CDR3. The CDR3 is CSVRGRDGELFF. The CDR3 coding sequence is TGCAGCGTCAGGGGGCGAGACGGGGAGCTGTTTTTT.

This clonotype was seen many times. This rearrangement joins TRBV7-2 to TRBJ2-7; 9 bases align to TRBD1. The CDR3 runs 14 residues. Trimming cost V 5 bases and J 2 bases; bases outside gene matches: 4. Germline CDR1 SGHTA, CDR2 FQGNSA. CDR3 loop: CASSPWTGAYEQYF. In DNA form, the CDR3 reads TGTGCCAGCAGCCCCTGGACAGGGGCCTACGAGCAGTACTTC.

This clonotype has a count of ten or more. In DNA, the CDR3 is TGCAGCGTTCGAACCCCTACAGGGGGCAGAACTGCCTACGAGCAGTACTTC. Protein: CSVRTPTGGRTAYEQYF. The chain employs TRBV29-1 and TRBJ2-7; TRBD1 aligns across 9 bases. The germline gives CDR1 SQVTM, CDR2 ANQGSEA. CDR3 length: 17 residues. Trimming removed 5 bases from V and 2 bases from J; junction bases left unmatched: 16.

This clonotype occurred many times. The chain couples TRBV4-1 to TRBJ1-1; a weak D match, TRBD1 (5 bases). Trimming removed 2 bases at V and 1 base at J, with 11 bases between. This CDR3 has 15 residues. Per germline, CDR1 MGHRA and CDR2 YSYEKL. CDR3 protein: CASSQLGTGNTEAFF. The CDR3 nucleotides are TGCGCCAGCAGCCAACTGGGGACGGGGAACACTGAAGCTTTCTTT.

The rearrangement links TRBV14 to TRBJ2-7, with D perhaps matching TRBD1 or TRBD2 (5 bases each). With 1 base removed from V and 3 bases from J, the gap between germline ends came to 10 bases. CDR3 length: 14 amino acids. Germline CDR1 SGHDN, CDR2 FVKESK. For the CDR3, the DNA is TGTGCCAGCAGCCAAGGTGGGGGAGTCTACGAGCAGTACTTC. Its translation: CASSQGGGVYEQYF. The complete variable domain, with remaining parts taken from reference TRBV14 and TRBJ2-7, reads EAGVTQFPSHSVIEKGQTVTLRCDPISGHDNLYWYRRVMGKEIKFLLHFVKESKQDESGMPNNRFLAERTGGTYSTLKVQPAELEDSGVYFCASSQGGGVYEQYFGPGTRLTVT.

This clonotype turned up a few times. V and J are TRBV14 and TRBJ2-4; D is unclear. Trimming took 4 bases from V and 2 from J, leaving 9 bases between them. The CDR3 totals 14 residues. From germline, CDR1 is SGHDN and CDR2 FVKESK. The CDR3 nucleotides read TGTGCCAGCAGCCCAGATGAGTCCAAAAACATTCAGTACTTC. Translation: CASSPDESKNIQYF.

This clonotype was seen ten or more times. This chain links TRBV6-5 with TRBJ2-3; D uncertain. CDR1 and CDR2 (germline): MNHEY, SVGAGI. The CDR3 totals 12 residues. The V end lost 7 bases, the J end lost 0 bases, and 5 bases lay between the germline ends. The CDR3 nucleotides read TGTGCCAGCAAAGACAGCACAGATACGCAGTATTTT. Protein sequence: CASKDSTDTQYF.

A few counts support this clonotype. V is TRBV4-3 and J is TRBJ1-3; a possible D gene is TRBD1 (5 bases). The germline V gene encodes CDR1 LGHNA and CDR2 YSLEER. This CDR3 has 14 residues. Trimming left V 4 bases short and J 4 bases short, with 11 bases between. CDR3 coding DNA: TGCGCCAGCAGCCCCGACGGGGCGGGAAACACCATATATTTT. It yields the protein CASSPDGAGNTIYF.

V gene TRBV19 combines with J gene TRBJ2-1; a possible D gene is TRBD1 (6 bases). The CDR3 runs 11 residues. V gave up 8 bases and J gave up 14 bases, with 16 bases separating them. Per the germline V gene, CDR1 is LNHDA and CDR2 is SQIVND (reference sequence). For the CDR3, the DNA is TGTGCCAGTGGAAGGGGGACGGGTGAGTTCTTC. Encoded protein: CASGRGTGEFF.

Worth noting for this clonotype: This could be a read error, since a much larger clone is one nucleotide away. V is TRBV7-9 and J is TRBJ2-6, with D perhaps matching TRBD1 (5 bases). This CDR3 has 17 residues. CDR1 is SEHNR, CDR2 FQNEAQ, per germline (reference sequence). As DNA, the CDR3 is TGTGCCAGCAGCTTAAGTGGAACCGCCCCTGGGGCCAACGTCCCGACTTTC. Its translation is CASSLSGTAPGANVPTF.

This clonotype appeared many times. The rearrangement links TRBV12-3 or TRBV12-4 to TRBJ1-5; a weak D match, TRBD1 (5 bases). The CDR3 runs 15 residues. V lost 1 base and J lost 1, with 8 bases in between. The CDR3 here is CASSLEGLSNQPQHF. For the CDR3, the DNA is TGTGCCAGCAGTTTAGAGGGGTTGAGCAATCAGCCCCAGCATTTT.

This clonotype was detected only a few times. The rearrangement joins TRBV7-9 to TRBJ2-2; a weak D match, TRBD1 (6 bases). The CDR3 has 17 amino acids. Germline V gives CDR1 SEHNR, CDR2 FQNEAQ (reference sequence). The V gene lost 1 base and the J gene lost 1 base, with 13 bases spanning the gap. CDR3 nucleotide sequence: TGTGCCAGCAGCTTAGTACGGGGACACCTGAACACCGGGGAGCTGTTTTTT. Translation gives CASSLVRGHLNTGELFF.

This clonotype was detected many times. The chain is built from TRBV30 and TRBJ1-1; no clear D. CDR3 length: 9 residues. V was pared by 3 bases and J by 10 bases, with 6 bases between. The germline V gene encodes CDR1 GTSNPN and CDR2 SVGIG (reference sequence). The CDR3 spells CAWRPGAFF. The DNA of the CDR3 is TGTGCCTGGAGGCCGGGAGCTTTCTTT.

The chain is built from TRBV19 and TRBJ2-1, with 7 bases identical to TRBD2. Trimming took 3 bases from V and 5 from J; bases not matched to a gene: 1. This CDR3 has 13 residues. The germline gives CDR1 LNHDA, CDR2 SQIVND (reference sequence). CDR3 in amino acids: CASSMGGDNEQFF. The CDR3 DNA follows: TGTGCCAGTAGTATGGGGGGGGACAATGAGCAGTTCTTC.

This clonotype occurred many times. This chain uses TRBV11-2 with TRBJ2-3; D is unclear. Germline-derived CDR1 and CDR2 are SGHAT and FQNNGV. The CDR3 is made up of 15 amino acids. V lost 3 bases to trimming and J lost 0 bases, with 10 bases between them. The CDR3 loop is CASSFGVASTDTQYF. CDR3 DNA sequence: TGTGCCAGCAGCTTTGGAGTTGCTAGCACAGATACGCAGTATTTT.

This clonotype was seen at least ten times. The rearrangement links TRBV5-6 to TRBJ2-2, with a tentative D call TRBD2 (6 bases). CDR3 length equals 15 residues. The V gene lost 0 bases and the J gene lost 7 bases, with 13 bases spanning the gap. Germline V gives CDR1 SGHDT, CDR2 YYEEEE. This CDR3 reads CASSLGLARSGELFF. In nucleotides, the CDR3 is TGTGCCAGCAGCTTGGGGCTAGCGAGGAGCGGGGAGCTGTTTTTT.

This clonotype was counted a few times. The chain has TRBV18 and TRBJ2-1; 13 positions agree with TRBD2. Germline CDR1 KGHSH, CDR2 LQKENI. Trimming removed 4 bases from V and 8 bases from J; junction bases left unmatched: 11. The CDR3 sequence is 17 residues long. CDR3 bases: TGTGCCAGCTCACTAGATACTAGCGGGGGGGCCGTCTATGAGCAGTTCTTC. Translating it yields CASSLDTSGGAVYEQFF.